A single sample gave rise to the 27 T cell receptor beta chains below, sequenced in a study of cytomegalovirus exposure and HLA in healthy donors. Sequenced by immunoSEQ multiplex PCR; TCRdb stores in-frame clones only, minus some. The sample has 90,000 to 150,000 clones, approximately 88% seen once. Sequencing was performed on PBMCs. Receptors originate from a man in his late teens or twenties in good health and CMV-seronegative.

The CDR3, as DNA: TGTGCCAGCAGCCCCCTCTATGAGCAGTTCTTC. Translating it yields CASSPLYEQFF. This chain joins TRBV7-8 and TRBJ2-1; D remains ambiguous. V dropped 5 bases and J dropped 8 bases, with 7 bases sitting between them. The CDR3 has 11 residues. Per the germline V gene, CDR1 is SGHVS and CDR2 is FQNEAQ.

The chain has TRBV27 and TRBJ2-1, with a possible D match to TRBD1 (6 bases). Germline lookup yields CDR1 MNHEY and CDR2 SMNVEV (reference sequence). V lost 4 bases to trimming and J lost 4 bases, with 11 bases between them. The CDR3 runs to 14 residues. CDR3 region: CASSSLQGYNEQFF. In DNA form, the CDR3 reads TGTGCCAGCAGTTCGCTACAGGGTTACAATGAGCAGTTCTTC.

The chain employs TRBV6-5 and TRBJ2-2, with D maybe TRBD2 (5 bases). CDR1 and CDR2 (germline): MNHEY, SVGAGI. The ends were cut back, 2 bases at V and 4 bases at J, with 11 bases in the middle. There are 15 residues in the CDR3. The CDR3 is CASSYGPSLTGELFF. CDR3 DNA: TGTGCCAGCAGTTACGGCCCTAGCCTCACCGGGGAGCTGTTTTTT.

The chain carries TRBV6-5 and TRBJ2-3; 9 bases fit TRBD2. CDR1 is MNHEY, CDR2 SVGAGI, per germline. Trimming at V came to 3 bases and at J to 2 bases, leaving 6 bases not matched to a gene. CDR3 length equals 16 residues. CDR3 nucleotide sequence: TGTGCCAGCAGTTATACCAGCGGGGGGACCACAGATACGCAGTATTTT. This encodes CASSYTSGGTTDTQYF.

This clone was seen more than once but under ten times. CDR3 region: CATSRDMEGHTEAFF. The CDR3 bases are TGTGCCACCAGCAGAGATATGGAGGGACACACTGAAGCTTTCTTT. The genes are TRBV15 and TRBJ1-1; TRBD1 is a possible D gene (5 bases). The CDR3 sequence is 15 residues long. The germline V gene encodes CDR1 LNHNV and CDR2 YYDKDF (reference sequence). Trimming pared 0 bases from V and 3 bases from J, leaving 11 bases between.

The V gene is TRBV7-9, the J gene TRBJ2-2; 8 nucleotides agree with TRBD1. The germline V gene has CDR1 SEHNR and CDR2 FQNEAQ (reference sequence). This CDR3 is 17 amino acids long. V lost 6 bases and J lost 0; bases outside the gene matches: 9. This chain's CDR3 is CASRPNRTGPNTGELFF. The CDR3 DNA sequence: TGTGCCAGCAGACCAAACCGGACAGGGCCGAACACCGGGGAGCTGTTTTTT.

This chain uses TRBV27 with TRBJ2-3; 9 bases fit TRBD1. The V segment lost 6 bases and the J segment 4 bases; nucleotides outside the gene matches: 8. The germline V gene has CDR1 MNHEY and CDR2 SMNVEV (reference sequence). The CDR3 runs 15 residues. CDR3: CASRRQGVSADTQYF. CDR3 bases: TGTGCCAGCAGGCGACAGGGGGTCAGCGCAGATACGCAGTATTTT.

The rearrangement uses TRBV5-1 and TRBJ2-1; 11 bases match TRBD2. The ends lost 4 bases at V and 3 bases at J; junction bases unmatched: 3. The CDR3 contains 15 residues. From germline, CDR1 is SGHRS and CDR2 YFSETQ. In DNA form, the CDR3 reads TGCGCCAGCAGCCCGGGGACTAGCGGCTACAATGAGCAGTTCTTC. It is translated as CASSPGTSGYNEQFF.

The genes are TRBV19 and TRBJ2-5, with TRBD1 matching over 7 bases. This CDR3 comprises 15 residues. Germline V gene sequence: CDR1 LNHDA, CDR2 SQIVND (reference sequence). V dropped 5 bases and J dropped 5; count of bases not matched to a gene: 11. DNA for the CDR3: TGTGCCAGTAGTCCGCAAGTGACAGGGCTGGAGACCCAGTACTTC. Translating it yields CASSPQVTGLETQYF.

The V and J genes are TRBV25-1 and TRBJ2-5, with 9 bases identical to TRBD2. The CDR3 contains 14 residues. Trimming removed 3 bases from V and 6 bases from J; junction bases left unmatched: 5. Germline assignment: CDR1 MGHDK and CDR2 SYGVNS. CDR3 bases: TGTGCCAGCAGTGATCTAGCGGGAAGACAGACCCAGTACTTC. Translation gives CASSDLAGRQTQYF.

The chain employs TRBV14 and TRBJ1-1; D gene uncertain. The CDR3 is 16 amino acids. V lost 0 bases, J lost 3 bases, and 14 bases lay in between. Germline assignment: CDR1 SGHDN and CDR2 FVKESK. The CDR3 sequence is CASSQDILVRDTEAFF. The CDR3 nucleotides are TGTGCCAGCAGCCAAGATATTTTGGTACGAGACACTGAAGCTTTCTTT.

The chain couples TRBV27 to TRBJ2-5; a possible D gene is TRBD1 (5 bases). Between the trimmed V and J ends, which lost 6 bases and 1 base, there was a span of 15 bases. The CDR3 contains 15 residues. The germline gives CDR1 MNHEY, CDR2 SMNVEV (reference sequence). CDR3 sequence: CASRQPGQPQETQYF. The CDR3 DNA sequence: TGTGCCAGCAGACAACCAGGACAACCCCAAGAGACCCAGTACTTC.

This clone was detected once. The gene calls are TRBV19 and TRBJ2-7, with 7 bases that match TRBD2. The J segment lost 1 base and the V segment lost 4 bases, leaving 10 bases of the junction unmatched. Germline V gene lookup returns CDR1 LNHDA and CDR2 SQIVND (reference sequence). The CDR3 is 16 residues long. CDR3 sequence reads: CASSTQLRGSSYEQYF. CDR3 nucleotide sequence: TGTGCCAGTAGTACGCAATTGCGCGGGAGTTCCTACGAGCAGTACTTC.

The V gene is TRBV5-1, the J gene TRBJ2-3; 7 nucleotides line up with TRBD2. CDR1 and CDR2 (germline): SGHRS, YFSETQ. The CDR3 loop spans 16 amino acids. J lost 3 bases, V lost 3 bases, and 10 bases had no gene match. The CDR3 spells CASSSPGGVGTDTQYF. DNA of the CDR3: TGCGCCAGCAGCTCCCCGGGAGGAGTAGGAACAGATACGCAGTATTTT.

This clone came up a few times. The gene calls are TRBV10-1 and TRBJ2-5; 11 bases agree with TRBD2. This CDR3 spans 15 amino acids. The ends lost 1 base at V and 4 bases at J; junction bases unmatched: 2. The V gene's germline CDR1 is WNHNN and CDR2 SYGVQD (reference sequence). The CDR3 protein is CASSELAGGRETQYF. CDR3 DNA: TGCGCCAGCAGTGAGTTAGCGGGGGGGCGAGAGACCCAGTACTTC.

The rearrangement uses TRBV28 and TRBJ2-7; 8 bases align to TRBD1. The CDR3 is 14 amino acids. With V trimmed by 4 bases and J by 2 bases, 4 bases remained unmatched. CDR1 and CDR2 from the germline V gene are MDHEN and SYDVKM. CDR3 loop: CASSWDRSTYEQYF. The CDR3 DNA sequence: TGTGCCAGCAGTTGGGACAGGTCCACCTACGAGCAGTACTTC. The full variable domain, with the rest looked up from reference TRBV28 and TRBJ2-7, is DVKVTQSSRYLVKRTGEKVFLECVQDMDHENMFWYRQDPGLGLRLIYFSYDVKMKEKGDIPEGYSVSREKKERFSLILESASTNQTSMYLCASSWDRSTYEQYFGPGTRLTVT.

This clone has only one observation. In nucleotides, the CDR3 is TGTGCCAGCAGCAAGGTTGGGACTGGTGGAAACACCATATATTTT. The encoded protein is CASSKVGTGGNTIYF. The V gene is TRBV5-4, the J gene TRBJ1-3; D is possibly TRBD1 (5 bases). The V gene's germline CDR1 is SGHNT and CDR2 YYREEE (reference sequence). The ends were cut back, 4 bases at V and 3 bases at J, with 14 bases in the middle. The CDR3 has 15 residues.

This rearrangement joins TRBV6-5 to TRBJ1-6; 9 nucleotides agree with TRBD1. After removal of 4 bases from V and 7 bases from J, the junction contained 2 bases not matched to a gene. CDR1 is MNHEY and CDR2 is SVGAGI in the germline V gene. The CDR3 has 14 residues. The CDR3 loop reads CASSSQGANSPLHF. Written as DNA, the CDR3 is TGTGCCAGCAGTTCACAGGGGGCCAATTCACCCCTCCACTTT.

This clone was observed once. The V gene is TRBV11-2, the J gene TRBJ2-1, with TRBD2 matching 10 bases. The CDR3 is 18 residues long. CDR1 and CDR2 from the germline V gene are SGHAT and FQNNGV. Trimming removed 1 base from V and 4 bases from J; junction bases left unmatched: 10. Written as DNA, the CDR3 is TGTGCCAGCAGCTTAGTGGATTCTAGCGGGAGTCTTTACAATGAGCAGTTCTTC. Protein product: CASSLVDSSGSLYNEQFF.

In DNA form, the CDR3 reads TGTGCCAGCAGTTTAGAACAGGTGATGATGAACACTGAAGCTTTCTTT. Amino acid sequence: CASSLEQVMMNTEAFF. This chain connects TRBV27 to TRBJ1-1, with D perhaps TRBD1 (5 bases). This CDR3 has 16 amino acids. The germline gives CDR1 MNHEY, CDR2 SMNVEV (reference sequence). V dropped 2 bases and J dropped 0 bases, with 13 bases sitting between them.

The V gene is TRBV14, the J gene TRBJ2-7, with TRBD2 as a possible D gene (5 bases). V was trimmed by 2 bases and J by 5 bases, leaving 10 bases between them. Germline CDR1 is SGHDN and CDR2 is FVKESK. The CDR3 totals 13 residues. Here the CDR3 reads CASSQITSDEQYF. DNA for the CDR3: TGTGCCAGCAGCCAAATAACTAGTGACGAGCAGTACTTC.

This clone was counted only a few times. The rearrangement uses TRBV2 and TRBJ2-7, with D maybe TRBD1 (5 bases). The V gene's germline CDR1 is SNHLY and CDR2 FYNNEI. V was pared by 7 bases and J by 5 bases, with 15 bases between. The CDR3 contains 13 residues. Here the CDR3 reads CASTWTDMHEQYF. The DNA for the CDR3 is TGTGCCAGCACTTGGACGGACATGCACGAGCAGTACTTC.

V usage is TRBV29-1 and J usage is TRBJ1-3; D remains ambiguous. Germline V gene sequence: CDR1 SQVTM, CDR2 ANQGSEA. CDR3 length equals 15 residues. V was cut by 7 bases and J by 1 base, with 17 bases left in between. The CDR3 is CSAEPRHESGNTIYF. As DNA, the CDR3 is TGCAGCGCCGAGCCCAGACACGAGTCTGGAAACACCATATATTTT.

This clone has a handful of counts. This chain connects TRBV29-1 to TRBJ1-1; possibly TRBD1 for D (5 bases). V was pared by 6 bases and J by 9 bases, with 14 bases between. Germline assignment: CDR1 SQVTM and CDR2 ANQGSEA. This CDR3 spans 11 amino acids. The CDR3 reads CSVARARKAFF. CDR3 in DNA: TGCAGCGTGGCCAGGGCGCGTAAAGCTTTCTTT.

The chain combines TRBV19 with TRBJ2-1; TRBD2 aligns across 12 bases. The length of the CDR3 is 15 residues. CDR1 and CDR2 (germline): LNHDA, SQIVND (reference sequence). V was pared by 8 bases and J by 4 bases, with 6 bases of the junction left unmatched. In DNA, the CDR3 is TGTGCCAGTGCCCTAGCGGGGGGGTCGTACAATGAGCAGTTCTTC. Its translation: CASALAGGSYNEQFF.

The rearrangement links TRBV28 to TRBJ2-2; 10 bases line up with TRBD2. CDR3 length: 18 residues. Germline CDR1 reads MDHEN; CDR2 reads SYDVKM. With V trimmed by 6 bases and J by 4 bases, 14 bases remained unmatched. CDR3 region: CASSPAWASGRGTGELFF. For the CDR3, the DNA is TGTGCCAGCAGCCCTGCCTGGGCTAGCGGGAGAGGCACCGGGGAGCTGTTTTTT.

The chain uses TRBV2 and TRBJ2-7, with D tentatively TRBD1 (5 bases). The CDR3 totals 16 residues. The V gene's germline CDR1 is SNHLY and CDR2 FYNNEI. The V and J ends lost 2 bases and 2 bases respectively, with 16 bases between them. The CDR3 DNA reads TGTGCCAGCAGTGAACAGGGTTCTGCCGGCCCCTACGAGCAGTACTTC. Protein product: CASSEQGSAGPYEQYF.